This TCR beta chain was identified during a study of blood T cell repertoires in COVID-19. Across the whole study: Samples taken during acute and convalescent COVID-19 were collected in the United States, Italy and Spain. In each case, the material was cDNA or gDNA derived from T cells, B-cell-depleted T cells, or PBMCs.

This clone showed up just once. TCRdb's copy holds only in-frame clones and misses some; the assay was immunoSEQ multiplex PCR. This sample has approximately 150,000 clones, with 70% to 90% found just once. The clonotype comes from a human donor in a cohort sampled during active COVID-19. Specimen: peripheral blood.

In nucleotides, the CDR3 is TGTGCCAGCAGCTTAGGAGTTTGGAGCACCGGGGAGCTGTTTTTT. Protein: CASSLGVWSTGELFF. The rearrangement joins TRBV11-3 to TRBJ2-2, with D hard to call. V dropped 1 base and J dropped 4 bases, with 10 bases sitting between them. In germline, CDR1 is SGHNT, CDR2 YENEEA. The CDR3 sequence is 15 residues long.